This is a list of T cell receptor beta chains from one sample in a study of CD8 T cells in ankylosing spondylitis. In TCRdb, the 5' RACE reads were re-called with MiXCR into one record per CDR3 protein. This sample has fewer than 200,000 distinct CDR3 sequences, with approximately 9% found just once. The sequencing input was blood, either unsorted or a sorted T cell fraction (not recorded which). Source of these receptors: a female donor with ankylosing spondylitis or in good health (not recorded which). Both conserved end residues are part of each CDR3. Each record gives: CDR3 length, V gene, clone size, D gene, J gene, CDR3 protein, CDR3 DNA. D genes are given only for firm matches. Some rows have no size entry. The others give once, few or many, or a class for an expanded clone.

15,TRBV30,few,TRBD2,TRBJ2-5,CAWTSGRSSQETQYF,TGTGCCTGGACTAGCGGGAGGAGCTCCCAAGAGACCCAGTACTTC
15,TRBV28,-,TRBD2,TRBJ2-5,CASSLIGTREETQYF,TGTGCCAGCAGTTTGATCGGGACTAGAGAAGAGACCCAGTACTTC
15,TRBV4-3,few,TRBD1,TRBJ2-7,CASSQVGQGFYEQYF,TGCGCCAGCAGCCAAGTGGGACAGGGGTTCTACGAGCAGTACTTC
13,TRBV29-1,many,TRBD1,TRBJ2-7,CSVETGGIYEQYF,TGCAGCGTAGAGACAGGGGGCATCTACGAGCAGTACTTC
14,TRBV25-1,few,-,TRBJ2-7,CASSPIDTGNEQYF,TGTGCCAGCAGTCCGATAGATACTGGAAACGAGCAGTACTTC
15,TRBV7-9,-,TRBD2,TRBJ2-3,CASSPSGRAMDTQYF,TGTGCCAGCAGCCCGAGCGGGAGGGCCATGGATACGCAGTATTTT
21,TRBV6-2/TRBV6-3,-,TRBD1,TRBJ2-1,CASSYPEPGQGGRRSYNEQFF,TGTGCCAGCAGTTACCCCGAACCTGGACAGGGGGGCCGCCGCTCCTACAATGAGCAGTTCTTC
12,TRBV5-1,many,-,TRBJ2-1,CASSLKGHEQFF,TGCGCCAGCAGCTTGAAGGGTCATGAGCAGTTCTTC
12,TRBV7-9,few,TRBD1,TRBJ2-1,CASSSSAGTGTF,TGTGCCAGCAGCTCCTCAGCCGGGACAGGGACTTTC
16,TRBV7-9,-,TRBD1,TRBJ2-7,CASSYSKGTGEYEQYF,TGTGCCAGCAGTTACAGTAAGGGGACAGGGGAGTACGAGCAGTACTTC
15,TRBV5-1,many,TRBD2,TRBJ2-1,CASSPSGSSYNEQFF,TGCGCCAGCAGCCCGAGCGGGAGCTCCTACAATGAGCAGTTCTTC
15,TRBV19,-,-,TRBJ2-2,CASSSPGADTGELFF,TGTGCCAGTAGTTCCCCAGGGGCCGACACCGGGGAGCTGTTTTTT
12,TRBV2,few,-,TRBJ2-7,CASLFGSYEQYF,TGTGCCAGCCTTTTCGGTTCCTACGAGCAGTACTTC
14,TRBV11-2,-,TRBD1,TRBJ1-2,CASSAGTVYYGYTF,TGTGCCAGCAGCGCAGGGACAGTATACTATGGCTACACCTTC
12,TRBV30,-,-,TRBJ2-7,CAWSVAIYEQYF,TGTGCCTGGAGTGTCGCGATCTACGAGCAGTACTTC
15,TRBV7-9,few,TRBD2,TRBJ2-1,CASSLSGTRFVEQFF,TGTGCCAGCAGCTTAAGTGGGACTAGATTTGTCGAGCAGTTCTTC
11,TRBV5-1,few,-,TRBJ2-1,CASMGGNEQFF,TGCGCCAGCATGGGGGGCAATGAGCAGTTCTTC
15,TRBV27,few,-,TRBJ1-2,CASSFFLGGEDGYTF,TGTGCCAGCAGTTTTTTTTTGGGGGGCGAAGATGGCTACACCTTC
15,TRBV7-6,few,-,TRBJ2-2,CASSSRGANTGELFF,TGTGCCAGCAGCTCCCGGGGGGCCAACACCGGGGAGCTGTTTTTT
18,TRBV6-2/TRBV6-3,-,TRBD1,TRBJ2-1,CASSYPPPTGEFENEQFF,TGTGCCAGCAGTTACCCACCGCCGACAGGGGAATTTGAAAATGAGCAGTTCTTC
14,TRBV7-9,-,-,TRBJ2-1,CASSPGDRHNEQFF,TGTGCCAGCAGCCCGGGGGACAGACACAATGAGCAGTTCTTC
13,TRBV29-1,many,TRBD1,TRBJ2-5,CSVWDSVQETQYF,TGCAGCGTTTGGGACAGCGTACAAGAGACCCAGTACTTC
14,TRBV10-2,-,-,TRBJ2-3,CASSPEGSTDTQYF,TGCGCCAGCAGTCCCGAGGGGAGCACAGATACGCAGTATTTT
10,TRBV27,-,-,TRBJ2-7,CASGHHEQYF,TGTGCCAGCGGCCATCACGAGCAGTACTTC
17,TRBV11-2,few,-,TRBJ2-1,CASSETKVAGGYNEQFF,TGTGCCAGCAGCGAAACCAAAGTAGCCGGGGGCTACAATGAGCAGTTCTTC
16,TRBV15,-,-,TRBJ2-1,CATSRDRVHSYNEQFF,TGTGCCACCAGCAGAGACAGGGTTCACTCCTACAATGAGCAGTTCTTC
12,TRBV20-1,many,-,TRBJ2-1,CSAREALNEQFF,TGCAGTGCTAGAGAGGCCCTAAATGAGCAGTTCTTC
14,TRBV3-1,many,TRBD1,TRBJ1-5,CASSPDRETQPQHF,TGTGCCAGCAGCCCAGACAGGGAAACACAGCCCCAGCATTTT
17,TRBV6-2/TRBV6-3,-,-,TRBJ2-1,CASSPLQRARGYNEQFF,TGTGCCAGCAGTCCCTTGCAGCGGGCCAGGGGTTACAATGAGCAGTTCTTC
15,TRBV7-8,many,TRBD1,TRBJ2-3,CASRAGTEGTDTQYF,TGTGCCAGCAGGGCCGGGACAGAGGGGACAGATACGCAGTATTTT
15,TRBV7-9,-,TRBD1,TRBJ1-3,CASSLPPDRGHTIYF,TGTGCCAGCAGCCTCCCCCCAGACAGGGGGCACACCATATATTTT
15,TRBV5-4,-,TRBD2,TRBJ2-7,CASSYLGGRTGEQYF,TGTGCCAGCAGCTACCTCGGCGGGAGGACGGGCGAGCAGTACTTC
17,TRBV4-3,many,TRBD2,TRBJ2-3,CASSQDRAGGRTDTQYF,TGCGCCAGCAGCCAAGATCGAGCGGGAGGCCGCACAGATACGCAGTATTTT
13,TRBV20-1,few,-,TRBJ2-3,CSARGDFTDTQYF,TGCAGTGCTAGGGGGGACTTCACAGATACGCAGTATTTT
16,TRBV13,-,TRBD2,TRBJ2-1,CASSYDSSGLSDEQFF,TGTGCCAGCAGTTATGACTCTAGCGGGTTATCCGATGAGCAGTTCTTC